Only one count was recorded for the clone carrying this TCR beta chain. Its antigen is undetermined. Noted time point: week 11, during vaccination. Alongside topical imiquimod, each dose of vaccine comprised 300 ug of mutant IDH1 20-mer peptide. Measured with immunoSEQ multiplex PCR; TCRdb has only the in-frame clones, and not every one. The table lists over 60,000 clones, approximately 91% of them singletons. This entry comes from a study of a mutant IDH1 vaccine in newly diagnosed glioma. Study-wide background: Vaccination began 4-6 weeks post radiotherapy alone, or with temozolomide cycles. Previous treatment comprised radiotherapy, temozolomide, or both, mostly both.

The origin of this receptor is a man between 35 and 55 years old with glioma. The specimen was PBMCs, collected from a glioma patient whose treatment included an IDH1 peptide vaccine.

In DNA form, the CDR3 reads TGTGCCAGCTATGAAGGACAGGGTGGTTTAGGGGGCTATGGCTACACCTTC. This encodes CASYEGQGGLGGYGYTF. The chain couples TRBV21-1 to TRBJ1-2; the DNA was not compared with TRBD1, the D call given in the table. TRBV21-1 is a pseudogene segment. The CDR3 has 17 residues.